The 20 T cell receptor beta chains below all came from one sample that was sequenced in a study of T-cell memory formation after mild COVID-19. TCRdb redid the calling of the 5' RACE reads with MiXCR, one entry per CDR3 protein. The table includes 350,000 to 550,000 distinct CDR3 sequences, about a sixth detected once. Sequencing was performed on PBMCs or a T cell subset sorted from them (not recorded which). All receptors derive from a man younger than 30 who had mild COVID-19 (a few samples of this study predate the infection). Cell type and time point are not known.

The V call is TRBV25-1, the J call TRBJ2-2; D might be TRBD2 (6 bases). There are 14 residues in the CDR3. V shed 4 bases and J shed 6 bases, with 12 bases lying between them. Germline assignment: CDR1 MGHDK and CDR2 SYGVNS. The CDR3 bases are TGTGCCAGCAGTGTAGGAGGGGCCTCCGGGGAGCTGTTTTTT. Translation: CASSVGGASGELFF.

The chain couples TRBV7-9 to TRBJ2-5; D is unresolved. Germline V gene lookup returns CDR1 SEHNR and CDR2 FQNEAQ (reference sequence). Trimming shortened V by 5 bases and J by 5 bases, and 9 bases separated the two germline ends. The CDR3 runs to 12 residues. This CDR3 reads CASSPHRETQYF. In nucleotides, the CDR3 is TGTGCCAGCAGCCCCCATCGCGAGACCCAGTACTTC. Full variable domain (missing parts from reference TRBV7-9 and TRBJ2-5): DTGVSQNPRHKITKRGQNVTFRCDPISEHNRLYWYRQTLGQGPEFLTYFQNEAQLEKSRLLSDRFSAERPKGSFSTLEIQRTEQGDSAMYLCASSPHRETQYFGPGTRLLVL.

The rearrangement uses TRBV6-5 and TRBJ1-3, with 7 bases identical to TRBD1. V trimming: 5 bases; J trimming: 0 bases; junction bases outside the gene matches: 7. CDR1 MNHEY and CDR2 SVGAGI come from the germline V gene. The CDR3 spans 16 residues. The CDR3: CASSIGTAYSGNTIYF. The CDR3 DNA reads TGTGCCAGCAGTATCGGGACAGCCTACTCTGGAAACACCATATATTTT.

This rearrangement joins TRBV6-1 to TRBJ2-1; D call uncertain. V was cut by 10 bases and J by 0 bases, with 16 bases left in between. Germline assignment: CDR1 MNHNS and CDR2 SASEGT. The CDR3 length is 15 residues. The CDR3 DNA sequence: TGTGCCATCACTCCGGACCCGAGCTCCTACAATGAGCAGTTCTTC. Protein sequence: CAITPDPSSYNEQFF.

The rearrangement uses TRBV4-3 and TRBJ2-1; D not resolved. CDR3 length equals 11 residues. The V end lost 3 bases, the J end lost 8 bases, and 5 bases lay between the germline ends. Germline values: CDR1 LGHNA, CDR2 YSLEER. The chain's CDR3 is CASSQSDEQFF. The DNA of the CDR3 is TGCGCCAGCAGCCAGTCGGATGAGCAGTTCTTC.

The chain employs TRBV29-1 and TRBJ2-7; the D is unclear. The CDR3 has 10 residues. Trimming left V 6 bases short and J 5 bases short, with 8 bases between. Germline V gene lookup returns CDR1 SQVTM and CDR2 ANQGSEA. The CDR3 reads CSVILDEQYF. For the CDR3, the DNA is TGCAGCGTGATTTTGGACGAGCAGTACTTC.

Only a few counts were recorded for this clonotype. CDR3: CASSPRPSGAEQFF. CDR3 DNA: TGTGCCAGCTCCCCTCGTCCTAGCGGGGCTGAGCAGTTCTTC. The chain recombines TRBV18 with TRBJ2-1, with 9 bases fitting TRBD2. Germline assignment: CDR1 KGHSH and CDR2 LQKENI. This CDR3 has 14 residues. V shed 6 bases, J shed 9 bases, and the junction held 9 bases outside the gene matches.

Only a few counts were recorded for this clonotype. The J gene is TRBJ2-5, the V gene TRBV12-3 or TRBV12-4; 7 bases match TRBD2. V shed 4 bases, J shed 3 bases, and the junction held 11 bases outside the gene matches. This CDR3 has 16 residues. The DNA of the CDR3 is TGTGCCAGCAGTTCGAGCATGGGGCGGGGGAAAGAGACCCAGTACTTC. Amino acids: CASSSSMGRGKETQYF.

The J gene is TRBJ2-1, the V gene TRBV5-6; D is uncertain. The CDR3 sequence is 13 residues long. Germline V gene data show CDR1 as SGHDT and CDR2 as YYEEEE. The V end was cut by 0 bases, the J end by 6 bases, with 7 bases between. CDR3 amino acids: CASSLDYPNEQFF. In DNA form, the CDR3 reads TGTGCCAGCAGCTTGGACTACCCCAATGAGCAGTTCTTC.

The CDR3 DNA sequence: TGTGCCAGCAGCTTAGCCCCAGGGGACTTCTACGAGCAGTACTTC. Translated, it gives CASSLAPGDFYEQYF. The V and J genes are TRBV7-2 and TRBJ2-7, with D possibly being TRBD1 or TRBD2 (6 bases each). The germline CDR1 and CDR2 sequences are SGHTA and FQGNSA. This CDR3 has 15 residues. The germline V and J ends were trimmed by 0 bases and 3 bases, with 12 bases remaining between them.

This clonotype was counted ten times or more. Written as DNA, the CDR3 is TGCGCCAGCAGCTTGGCACAGGGTGATGGCTACACCTTC. It codes for CASSLAQGDGYTF. This rearrangement joins TRBV5-1 to TRBJ1-2; a weak D match, TRBD1 (6 bases). CDR1 and CDR2 from the germline V gene are SGHRS and YFSETQ. The CDR3 is made up of 13 amino acids. V lost 0 bases and J 6 bases, leaving 9 bases between the germline ends.

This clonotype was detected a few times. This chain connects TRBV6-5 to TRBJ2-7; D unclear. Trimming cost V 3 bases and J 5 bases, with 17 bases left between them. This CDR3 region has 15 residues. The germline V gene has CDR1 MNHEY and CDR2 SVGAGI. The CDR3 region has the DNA TGTGCCAGCAGTTATGAGGCCCACTCGGCCAACGAGCAGTACGTC. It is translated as CASSYEAHSANEQYV.

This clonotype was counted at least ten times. DNA for the CDR3: TGTGCCAGCAGCCGGCAGGGGGCCGAAGCTTTCTTT. It yields the protein CASSRQGAEAFF. This chain connects TRBV7-9 to TRBJ1-1, with 8 bases that match TRBD1. Trimming removed 5 bases from V and 8 bases from J; junction bases left unmatched: 4. CDR1 is SEHNR and CDR2 is FQNEAQ in the germline V gene (reference sequence). This CDR3 spans 12 amino acids.

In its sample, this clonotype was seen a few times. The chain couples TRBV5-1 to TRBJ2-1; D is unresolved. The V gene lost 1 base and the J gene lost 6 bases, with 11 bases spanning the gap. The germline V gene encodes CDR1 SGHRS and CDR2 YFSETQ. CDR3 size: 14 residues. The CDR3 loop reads CASSLNWVTNEQFF. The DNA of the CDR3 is TGCGCCAGCAGCTTGAATTGGGTCACCAATGAGCAGTTCTTC.

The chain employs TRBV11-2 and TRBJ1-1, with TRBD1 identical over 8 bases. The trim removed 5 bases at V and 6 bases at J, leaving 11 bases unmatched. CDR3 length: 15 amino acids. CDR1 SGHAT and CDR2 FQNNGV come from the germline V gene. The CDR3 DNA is TGTGCCAGCAGCCCACTGCAGGGGGCTTTGGCTGAAGCTTTCTTT. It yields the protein CASSPLQGALAEAFF.

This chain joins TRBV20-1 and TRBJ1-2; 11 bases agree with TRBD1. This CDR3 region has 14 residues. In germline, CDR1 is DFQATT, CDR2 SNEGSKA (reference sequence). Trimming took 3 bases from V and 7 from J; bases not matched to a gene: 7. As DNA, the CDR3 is TGCAGTGCTAGTTTCGGACAGGGGGCAGGTGGCTACACCTTC. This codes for CSASFGQGAGGYTF.

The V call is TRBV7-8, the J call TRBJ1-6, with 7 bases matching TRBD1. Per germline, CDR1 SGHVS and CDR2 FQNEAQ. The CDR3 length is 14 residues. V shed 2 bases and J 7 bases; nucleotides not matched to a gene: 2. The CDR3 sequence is CASSLSRGNSPLHF. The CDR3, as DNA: TGTGCCAGCAGCTTATCCAGGGGGAATTCACCCCTCCACTTT.

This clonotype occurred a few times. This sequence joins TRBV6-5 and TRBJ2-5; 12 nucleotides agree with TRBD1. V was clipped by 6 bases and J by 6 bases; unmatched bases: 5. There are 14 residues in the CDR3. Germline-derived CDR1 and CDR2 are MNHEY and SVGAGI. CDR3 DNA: TGTGCCAGCAGGCCGGGACAGGGGGCCAAGACCCAGTACTTC. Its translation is CASRPGQGAKTQYF.

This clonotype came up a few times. The CDR3 sequence: CASSQNRGANTGELFF. As DNA, the CDR3 is TGTGCCAGCAGCCAAAACCGGGGGGCGAACACCGGGGAGCTGTTTTTT. The chain combines TRBV5-4 with TRBJ2-2, with 7 positions matching TRBD2. The CDR3 is 16 amino acids. Trimming took 4 bases from V and 0 from J; bases not matched to a gene: 6. Germline values: CDR1 SGHNT, CDR2 YYREEE (reference sequence).

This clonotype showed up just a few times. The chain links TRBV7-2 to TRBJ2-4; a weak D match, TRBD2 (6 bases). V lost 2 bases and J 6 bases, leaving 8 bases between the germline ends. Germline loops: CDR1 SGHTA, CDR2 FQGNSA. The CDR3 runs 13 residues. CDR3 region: CASSLRRGNIQYF. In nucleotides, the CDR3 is TGTGCCAGCAGCTTACGGCGGGGAAACATTCAGTACTTC.